The rows below give T cell receptor beta chains drawn from one sample of a study of T cell responses to AZD1222 COVID-19 vaccine. Produced via immunoSEQ multiplex PCR; TCRdb's table is partial and in-frame only. Of roughly 77,000 clones listed, 90% to 95% are singletons. The sample consisted of peripheral blood, taken on day 0 of MenACWY control vaccination. The origin of the receptors is an adult in good health. CDR3s include the opening cysteine and the closing phenylalanine or tryptophan. A D gene is named only where the DNA matches it firmly.

cdr3_aa: CAWSVLYGYTF
v_call: TRBV30
j_call: TRBJ1-2
d_call: .

cdr3_aa: CASSLNGETQYF
v_call: TRBV28
j_call: TRBJ2-5
d_call: .

cdr3_aa: CASSYGAGTYYGYTF
v_call: TRBV6-5
j_call: TRBJ1-2
d_call: .

cdr3_aa: CASSPPRGYSNQPQHF
v_call: TRBV28
j_call: TRBJ1-5
d_call: .

cdr3_aa: CASSPGTRLDTIYF
v_call: TRBV5-1
j_call: TRBJ1-3
d_call: .

cdr3_aa: CSGSGGETQYF
v_call: TRBV20-1
j_call: TRBJ2-5
d_call: .

cdr3_aa: CASSFIGGLYNEQFF
v_call: TRBV28
j_call: TRBJ2-1
d_call: .

cdr3_aa: CASSYGQGAGANVLTF
v_call: TRBV6-6
j_call: TRBJ2-6
d_call: TRBD1

cdr3_aa: CASSIVQGGGSGELFF
v_call: TRBV5-1
j_call: TRBJ2-2
d_call: .

cdr3_aa: CASSFVRGPQETQYF
v_call: TRBV7-3
j_call: TRBJ2-5
d_call: .

cdr3_aa: CASSSRDRDYNEQFF
v_call: TRBV19
j_call: TRBJ2-1
d_call: TRBD1

cdr3_aa: CASSYSTLGRGYTF
v_call: TRBV6-2/TRBV6-3
j_call: TRBJ1-2
d_call: .

cdr3_aa: CASSYRETQYF
v_call: TRBV5-4
j_call: TRBJ2-5
d_call: .

cdr3_aa: CATSDPAGKGNTIYF
v_call: TRBV24-1
j_call: TRBJ1-3
d_call: .

cdr3_aa: CASSSDGTANTEAFF
v_call: TRBV5-5
j_call: TRBJ1-1
d_call: .

cdr3_aa: CATSDTRTARYNEQFF
v_call: TRBV24-1
j_call: TRBJ2-1
d_call: .

cdr3_aa: CASSRQGAGNTIYF
v_call: TRBV3-1/TRBV3-2
j_call: TRBJ1-3
d_call: TRBD1

cdr3_aa: CASTGGADGTSYNEQFF
v_call: TRBV5-6
j_call: TRBJ2-1
d_call: .

cdr3_aa: CASSLALDQPQHF
v_call: TRBV12-3/TRBV12-4
j_call: TRBJ1-5
d_call: .

cdr3_aa: CASSSLGNNYGYTF
v_call: TRBV28
j_call: TRBJ1-2
d_call: .

cdr3_aa: CASSLDQGLYNEQFF
v_call: TRBV5-1
j_call: TRBJ2-1
d_call: .